These 19 T cell receptor beta chains were sequenced from one sample in a study of cytomegalovirus exposure and HLA in healthy donors. PCR used 60 Vbeta primers and 13 Jbeta primers. Measured with immunoSEQ multiplex PCR; TCRdb has only the in-frame clones, and not every one. This repertoire shows about 140,000 clones, just under 85% found once; its top ten account for roughly 9.7%. The sample taken for sequencing was PBMCs. These receptors were obtained from a woman aged 55-69 years in good health and CMV-seropositive.

CDR3 bases: TGCGCCAGCAGCGTAGCGGGAGCATCAGAGACCCAGTACTTC. Its protein is CASSVAGASETQYF. The chain combines TRBV5-1 with TRBJ2-5; TRBD2 agrees at 9 bases. Germline loops: CDR1 SGHRS, CDR2 YFSETQ. The V segment lost 4 bases and the J segment 4 bases; nucleotides outside the gene matches: 5. This CDR3 spans 14 amino acids.

This sequence joins TRBV4-1 and TRBJ2-5, with D hard to call. The V and J ends lost 4 bases and 4 bases respectively, with 10 bases between them. There are 13 residues in the CDR3. Germline loops: CDR1 MGHRA, CDR2 YSYEKL. The CDR3, as DNA: TGCGCCAGCAGCCGGGCCGATTCAGAGACCCAGTACTTC. Protein product: CASSRADSETQYF.

The chain combines TRBV18 with TRBJ2-1; 11 bases agree with TRBD2. Germline CDR1 KGHSH, CDR2 LQKENI. There are 15 residues in the CDR3. V was clipped by 3 bases and J by 7 bases; unmatched bases: 5. The CDR3: CASSPTSGRGNEQFF. The CDR3 DNA reads as TGTGCCAGCTCACCCACTAGCGGGAGAGGGAATGAGCAGTTCTTC. Full variable domain (remainder filled in from reference TRBV18 and TRBJ2-1): NAGVMQNPRHLVRRRGQEARLRCSPMKGHSHVYWYRQLPEEGLKFMVYLQKENIIDESGMPKERFSAEFPKEGPSILRIQQVVRGDSAAYFCASSPTSGRGNEQFFGPGTRLTVL.

V gene TRBV18 combines with J gene TRBJ1-2, with TRBD1 as a possible D gene (6 bases). The V end was cut by 3 bases, the J end by 7 bases, with 18 bases between. Germline CDR1 KGHSH, CDR2 LQKENI. The CDR3 extends over 15 amino acids. The CDR3 loop is CASSPYRVGEAGYTF. CDR3 sequence (DNA): TGTGCCAGCTCACCTTACAGGGTGGGAGAGGCTGGCTACACCTTC.

The chain carries TRBV6-6 and TRBJ2-7; maybe TRBD1 (6 bases). The CDR3 length is 12 residues. Between the trimmed V and J ends, which lost 5 bases and 4 bases, there was a span of 9 bases. CDR1 MNHNY and CDR2 SVGAGI come from the germline V gene (reference sequence). The CDR3 bases are TGTGCCAGCAGTAAAACAGGGTACGAGCAGTACTTC. The encoded protein is CASSKTGYEQYF.

The gene calls are TRBV7-9 and TRBJ2-1, with 11 bases fitting TRBD1. The ends lost 2 bases at V and 12 bases at J; junction bases unmatched: 9. The CDR3 consists of 15 residues. CDR1 is SEHNR and CDR2 is FQNEAQ in the germline V gene (reference sequence). CDR3 sequence (DNA): TGTGCCAGCAGCTTAACCCCCCCCGGGACAGGGGGGCAGTTCTTC. This codes for CASSLTPPGTGGQFF.

The V gene is TRBV6-1, the J gene TRBJ2-4; possibly TRBD1 for D (5 bases). Trimming removed 1 base from V and 7 bases from J, with 17 bases in between. This CDR3 spans 16 amino acids. Germline loops: CDR1 MNHNS, CDR2 SASEGT. CDR3 region: CASSEEWPQGGNIQYF. CDR3 DNA: TGTGCCAGCAGTGAAGAGTGGCCGCAGGGCGGCAACATTCAGTACTTC.

This clone came up a few times. The rearrangement links TRBV29-1 to TRBJ2-2; D uncertain. CDR1 is SQVTM, CDR2 ANQGSEA, per germline. The CDR3 spans 12 residues. The V and J ends lost 7 bases and 3 bases respectively, with 9 bases between them. In nucleotides, the CDR3 is TGCAGCGCCCTCTCGGACACCGGGGAGCTGTTTTTT. Amino acid sequence: CSALSDTGELFF.

This clone appeared a few times. V usage is TRBV2 and J usage is TRBJ2-7, with D hard to call. Germline CDR1 reads SNHLY; CDR2 reads FYNNEI. V lost 5 bases and J 2 bases, leaving 7 bases between the germline ends. The CDR3 has 12 residues. The CDR3 reads CASSLITYEQYF. The CDR3 DNA follows: TGTGCCAGCAGTTTAATAACCTACGAGCAGTACTTC.

This chain connects TRBV29-1 to TRBJ2-2, with 8 positions matching TRBD2. The V segment lost 5 bases and the J segment 0 bases; nucleotides outside the gene matches: 5. CDR3 size: 15 residues. Germline assignment: CDR1 SQVTM and CDR2 ANQGSEA. The chain's CDR3 is CSVLSGVANTGELFF. CDR3 DNA sequence: TGCAGCGTTCTTAGCGGGGTAGCGAACACCGGGGAGCTGTTTTTT.

This clone was seen a few times. The chain combines TRBV2 with TRBJ1-2; D is unclear. The CDR3 is made up of 14 amino acids. V was cut by 11 bases and J by 0 bases, with 16 bases left in between. The germline V gene has CDR1 SNHLY and CDR2 FYNNEI. The CDR3 loop is CASRPTGTNYGYTF. CDR3 DNA: TGTGCCTCTCGGCCGACGGGGACTAACTATGGCTACACCTTC. The full variable domain, completed using reference TRBV2 and TRBJ1-2, is EPEVTQTPSHQVTQMGQEVILRCVPISNHLYFYWYRQILGQKVEFLVSFYNNEISEKSEIFDDQFSVERPDGSNFTLKIRSTKLEDSAMYFCASRPTGTNYGYTFGSGTRLTVV.

This clone turned up a few times. The chain joins TRBV4-2 to TRBJ1-5; 8 bases are a match to TRBD1. Trimming at V came to 1 base and at J to 7 bases, leaving 6 bases not matched to a gene. Germline CDR1 reads LGHNA; CDR2 reads YNFKEQ. This CDR3 is built from 15 residues. This CDR3 reads CASSQVGQGAQPQHF. The CDR3 DNA is TGTGCCAGCAGCCAAGTTGGACAGGGAGCGCAGCCCCAGCATTTT.

V usage is TRBV19 and J usage is TRBJ2-2; 13 bases are a match to TRBD2. The CDR3 spans 17 residues. Trimming at V came to 6 bases and at J to 5 bases, leaving 9 bases not matched to a gene. Germline V gene sequence: CDR1 LNHDA, CDR2 SQIVND (reference sequence). The CDR3 here is CASSILAGGPGTGELFF. In DNA, the CDR3 is TGTGCCAGTAGCATACTAGCGGGAGGGCCTGGTACCGGGGAGCTGTTTTTT.

V usage is TRBV19 and J usage is TRBJ2-7; D is perhaps TRBD2 (5 bases). The CDR3 runs to 14 residues. Trimming removed 3 bases at V and 5 bases at J, with 14 bases between. Germline V CDR1 and CDR2: LNHDA, SQIVND (reference sequence). CDR3 protein: CASSIAYGNHEQYF. The CDR3 nucleotides read TGTGCCAGTAGTATCGCCTACGGGAACCACGAGCAGTACTTC.

The gene calls are TRBV5-6 and TRBJ2-3; tentative D call: TRBD1 (6 bases). V lost 4 bases and J lost 9, with 30 bases in between. The CDR3 loop spans 18 amino acids. Germline V CDR1 and CDR2: SGHDT, YYEEEE. The CDR3 protein is CASSQGLAGLRAPWTQYF. In DNA form, the CDR3 reads TGTGCCAGCAGCCAGGGGCTAGCCGGGCTTCGGGCACCATGGACGCAGTATTTT. Full variable domain (missing parts from reference TRBV5-6 and TRBJ2-3): DAGVTQSPTHLIKTRGQQVTLRCSPKSGHDTVSWYQQALGQGPQFIFQYYEEEERQRGNFPDRFSGHQFPNYSSELNVNALLLGDSALYLCASSQGLAGLRAPWTQYFGPGTRLTVL.

The V gene is TRBV5-5, the J gene TRBJ2-1, with a weak D call TRBD1 (6 bases). The CDR3 has 13 amino acids. Germline V CDR1 and CDR2: SGHKS, YYEKEE (reference sequence). The V gene lost 3 bases and the J gene lost 7 bases, with 11 bases spanning the gap. The CDR3 is CASSYRVANEQFF. In nucleotides, the CDR3 is TGTGCCAGCAGCTACAGGGTGGCAAATGAGCAGTTCTTC.

The chain has TRBV12-2 and TRBJ2-7; TRBD1 is taken as the D call from the table, unchecked against the DNA. TRBV12-2 is tagged as a pseudogene. This CDR3 contains 16 residues. CDR3 sequence: CASRLNSGTAVWEQYF. DNA of the CDR3: TGTGCAAGTCGCTTAAACTCCGGGACAGCAGTTTGGGAGCAGTACTTC.

V usage is TRBV19 and J usage is TRBJ2-2; possible D gene TRBD1, 7 bases. The CDR3 has 18 residues. Trimming stripped 9 bases from V and 6 bases from J, with 29 bases between. Germline CDR1 and CDR2: LNHDA and SQIVND (reference sequence). The CDR3 DNA is TGTGCCAGCAATATAGTTGGGGACAGCGCGCGGGGACCCGGGGAGCTGTTTTTT. Translation gives CASNIVGDSARGPGELFF.

The chain carries TRBV19 and TRBJ2-7, with D tentatively TRBD1 (6 bases). Per the germline V gene, CDR1 is LNHDA and CDR2 is SQIVND (reference sequence). V was trimmed by 5 bases and J by 2 bases, leaving 16 bases between them. This CDR3 is built from 15 residues. The CDR3: CASSDIGQTTYEQYF. The DNA of the CDR3 is TGTGCCAGTAGTGATATCGGACAGACTACCTACGAGCAGTACTTC.